The T cell receptor beta chain described here comes from a study of beta chain features in type 1 diabetes. This CDR3 has 16 residues. The V end lost 4 bases, the J end lost 2 bases, and 16 bases lay between the germline ends. Per germline, CDR1 SGHRS and CDR2 YFSETQ. Expressed TCRB transcripts got sequenced, as all isolated RNA was reverse transcribed. Assay: immunoSEQ multiplex PCR; the TCRdb copy retains only in-frame clones and omits some. Of about 360,000 clones listed, 10% to 15% are singletons. CD45RO/CCR7/CD25/CD127/CD95/CD27 separated CD4+ naive, central memory, regulatory and stem cell-like memory cells by sorting.

The V call is TRBV5-1, the J call TRBJ1-5; D gene ambiguous. This TCR was sampled from a man between 18 and 29 years old in good health. The sequenced sample consisted of naive CD4+ T cells from blood. The CDR3 spells CASSPTDGGGNQPQHF. The CDR3 DNA reads TGCGCCAGCAGCCCCACGGACGGAGGAGGCAATCAGCCCCAGCATTTT.